Below, 27 T cell receptor beta chains from the same sample are listed, as sequenced in a study of identifying expanded T cells in peripheral blood. Generated by immunoSEQ multiplex PCR, the TCRdb table keeps only in-frame clones and is missing some. Of around 63,000 clones in the sample, more than 75% were seen once. Source material: blood. Receptors originate from a person aged 18 to 69 in good health.

V usage is TRBV7-2 and J usage is TRBJ1-5; TRBD1 aligns across 8 bases. Germline lookup yields CDR1 SGHTA and CDR2 FQGNSA. The length of the CDR3 is 17 residues. Trimming cost V 2 bases and J 0 bases; bases outside gene matches: 6. Here the CDR3 reads CASSLHDRGYSNQPQHF. In DNA, the CDR3 is TGTGCCAGCAGCTTACACGACAGGGGTTATAGCAATCAGCCCCAGCATTTT.

The gene calls are TRBV5-1 and TRBJ2-1; D gene unclear. The germline gives CDR1 SGHRS, CDR2 YFSETQ. The germline V and J ends were trimmed by 0 bases and 0 bases, with 10 bases remaining between them. This CDR3 has 16 amino acids. The CDR3: CASSLEGSGSYNEQFF. DNA of the CDR3: TGCGCCAGCAGCTTGGAGGGCTCGGGCTCCTACAATGAGCAGTTCTTC.

This chain joins TRBV5-1 and TRBJ1-1, with D uncertain. Germline values: CDR1 SGHRS, CDR2 YFSETQ. The ends were cut back, 5 bases at V and 1 base at J, with 9 bases in the middle. This CDR3 is 13 amino acids long. CDR3 sequence reads: CASSGTENTEAFF. In DNA, the CDR3 is TGCGCCAGCAGTGGTACAGAGAACACTGAAGCTTTCTTT.

The chain has TRBV15 and TRBJ2-2; 7 bases map to TRBD1. After removal of 3 bases from V and 5 bases from J, the junction contained 6 bases not matched to a gene. CDR1 and CDR2 from the germline V gene are LNHNV and YYDKDF (reference sequence). The CDR3 consists of 15 residues. CDR3 loop: CATSSGQDETGELFF. CDR3 coding DNA: TGTGCCACCAGCAGTGGACAGGACGAAACCGGGGAGCTGTTTTTT.

The chain employs TRBV7-3 and TRBJ1-2, with D hard to call. Germline values: CDR1 SGHTA, CDR2 FQGTGA. The CDR3 contains 13 residues. V lost 3 bases and J 2 bases, leaving 7 bases between the germline ends. CDR3 coding DNA: TGTGCCAGCAGCTTGCCGGAGAACTATGGCTACACCTTC. Translation: CASSLPENYGYTF.

This clone was detected only once. The rearrangement uses TRBV7-9 and TRBJ2-1; D may be TRBD1 (5 bases). Germline V gene data show CDR1 as SEHNR and CDR2 as FQNEAQ (reference sequence). This CDR3 is built from 15 residues. Trimming took off 2 bases at V and 0 bases at J, with 8 bases between the two ends. The CDR3 sequence is CASSLRRASYNEQFF. The CDR3 bases are TGTGCCAGCAGCTTACGCAGGGCCTCCTACAATGAGCAGTTCTTC.

This clone appeared once. The gene calls are TRBV5-6 and TRBJ2-2; the D is unclear. The germline CDR1 and CDR2 sequences are SGHDT and YYEEEE. This CDR3 is built from 16 residues. Trimming shortened V by 5 bases and J by 0 bases, and 14 bases separated the two germline ends. DNA for the CDR3: TGTGCCAGCAGTTACCGGAGTGTCGCGAACACCGGGGAGCTGTTTTTT. Translating gives CASSYRSVANTGELFF. The full variable domain, completed using reference TRBV5-6 and TRBJ2-2, is DAGVTQSPTHLIKTRGQQVTLRCSPKSGHDTVSWYQQALGQGPQFIFQYYEEEERQRGNFPDRFSGHQFPNYSSELNVNALLLGDSALYLCASSYRSVANTGELFFGEGSRLTVL.

The rearrangement joins TRBV19 to TRBJ2-5, with 8 bases aligning to TRBD1. The CDR3 is 11 residues long. Germline V CDR1 and CDR2: LNHDA, SQIVND (reference sequence). V dropped 4 bases and J dropped 11; count of bases not matched to a gene: 3. The CDR3 loop is CASSRTGLQYF. The CDR3 DNA is TGTGCCAGTAGTAGGACAGGGCTTCAGTACTTC.

The V and J genes are TRBV6-5 and TRBJ2-3; no clear D. Germline V gives CDR1 MNHEY, CDR2 SVGAGI. This CDR3 is built from 14 residues. Trimming cost V 0 bases and J 4 bases, with 8 bases left between them. CDR3 sequence (DNA): TGTGCCAGCAGTTACTCGGCAGAGGCAGATACGCAGTATTTT. Translation gives CASSYSAEADTQYF.

On this clone itself: At one boundary the junction diverges from the germline segment, which might be a read error. The rearrangement uses TRBV5-1 and TRBJ2-5; TRBD1 agrees at 7 bases. Germline-derived CDR1 and CDR2 are SGHRS and YFSETQ. CDR3 length: 13 amino acids. CDR3 coding DNA: TGCGCCAGCAGACGGGACAGCAAAGAGTCCCAGTACTTC. Translated: CASRRDSKESQYF. Looking up the rest from reference TRBV5-1 and TRBJ2-5 gives the full variable domain: KAGVTQTPRYLIKTRGQQVTLSCSPISGHRSVSWYQQTPGQGLQFLFEYFSETQRNKGNFPGRFSGRQFSNSRSEMNVSTLELGDSALYLCASRRDSKESQYFGPGTRLLVL.

CDR3: CASSVDNGAREQYF. The CDR3, as DNA: TGCGCCAGCAGCGTTGATAATGGGGCGCGGGAGCAGTACTTC. The chain couples TRBV5-1 to TRBJ2-7, with a weak D call TRBD1 (5 bases). The germline V and J ends were trimmed by 4 bases and 7 bases, with 18 bases remaining between them. Germline-derived CDR1 and CDR2 are SGHRS and YFSETQ. The CDR3 is 14 amino acids.

The gene calls are TRBV19 and TRBJ2-7; tentatively, D is TRBD1 (6 bases). Germline V gives CDR1 LNHDA, CDR2 SQIVND (reference sequence). CDR3 length: 17 amino acids. Trimming shortened V by 2 bases and J by 2 bases, and 19 bases separated the two germline ends. CDR3 loop: CASSIKKGWQGTYEQYF. The CDR3, as DNA: TGTGCCAGTAGTATAAAGAAGGGTTGGCAGGGGACCTACGAGCAGTACTTC.

The J gene is TRBJ2-5, the V gene TRBV5-1, with D tentatively TRBD1 (5 bases). V was pared by 0 bases and J by 2 bases, with 8 bases between. Per the germline V gene, CDR1 is SGHRS and CDR2 is YFSETQ. The CDR3 covers 14 residues. For the CDR3, the DNA is TGCGCCAGCAGCTTGGCGGCAGGGCAAGAGACCCAGTACTTC. Protein product: CASSLAAGQETQYF.

V gene TRBV6-5 combines with J gene TRBJ2-7; D tentatively reads TRBD1 or TRBD2 (6 bases each). Germline loops: CDR1 MNHEY, CDR2 SVGAGI. V lost 6 bases and J lost 3, with 18 bases in between. The CDR3 totals 15 residues. The CDR3 reads CASSPPGGAYYEQYF. CDR3 sequence (DNA): TGTGCCAGCAGCCCCCCCGGGGGCGCATACTACGAGCAGTACTTC.

The chain links TRBV9 to TRBJ1-2; unclear D gene. Trimming removed 0 bases at V and 0 bases at J, with 18 bases between. The CDR3 runs 18 residues. Germline V gene sequence: CDR1 SGDLS, CDR2 YYNGEE. The CDR3 sequence: CASSVGSILPTPNYGYTF. The CDR3 bases are TGTGCCAGCAGCGTAGGATCGATCCTTCCTACACCTAACTATGGCTACACCTTC.

This clone was picked up one time. The chain links TRBV29-1 to TRBJ2-2; D tentatively fits TRBD1 or TRBD2 (7 bases each). Germline values: CDR1 SQVTM, CDR2 ANQGSEA. The ends were cut back, 3 bases at V and 4 bases at J, with 12 bases in the middle. The CDR3 is 14 amino acids. The DNA of the CDR3 is TGCAGCGTTGACCCCAGGGGGGGCACCGGGGAGCTGTTTTTT. It specifies CSVDPRGGTGELFF.

This clone was seen just once. The chain recombines TRBV18 with TRBJ2-1, with unresolved D. The length of the CDR3 is 17 residues. Trimming took off 3 bases at V and 3 bases at J, with 18 bases between the two ends. CDR1 KGHSH and CDR2 LQKENI come from the germline V gene. CDR3 nucleotides: TGTGCCAGCTCACCCTTCTATGGGAACGTCGACTACAATGAGCAGTTCTTC. The encoded protein is CASSPFYGNVDYNEQFF.

J is TRBJ2-7 and V is TRBV28; 8 bases align to TRBD2. Germline loops: CDR1 MDHEN, CDR2 SYDVKM. This CDR3 is built from 12 residues. J lost 6 bases, V lost 8 bases, and 6 bases had no gene match. The CDR3 DNA reads TGTGCCAGCCAAGAGCGGGAGCGCGAGCAGTACTTC. Translation gives CASQEREREQYF.

The chain has TRBV6-1 and TRBJ1-5; 8 nucleotides match TRBD1. CDR1 is MNHNS and CDR2 is SASEGT in the germline V gene. The CDR3 extends over 15 amino acids. V shed 1 base, J shed 6 bases, and the junction held 5 bases outside the gene matches. The CDR3 sequence: CASSEEAGGSQPQHF. The CDR3 region has the DNA TGTGCCAGCAGTGAAGAGGCAGGGGGCAGTCAGCCCCAGCATTTT.

This clone was observed a handful of times. The chain couples TRBV27 to TRBJ1-5, with a weak D call TRBD1 (6 bases). Germline V gene lookup returns CDR1 MNHEY and CDR2 SMNVEV (reference sequence). V gave up 6 bases and J gave up 2 bases, with 14 bases separating them. The CDR3 consists of 15 residues. The CDR3 loop reads CASRKQGEGNQPQHF. Here the CDR3 DNA reads TGTGCCAGCAGAAAACAGGGAGAAGGCAATCAGCCCCAGCATTTT.

The chain combines TRBV7-3 with TRBJ1-6; TRBD1 might be the D (5 bases). The V end lost 5 bases, the J end lost 8 bases, and 13 bases lay between the germline ends. Germline CDR1 SGHTA, CDR2 FQGTGA. This CDR3 region has 14 residues. Here the CDR3 reads CASSAGDRYSPLHF. In DNA form, the CDR3 reads TGTGCCAGCAGCGCCGGGGACCGATATTCACCCCTCCACTTT.

The V gene is TRBV29-1, the J gene TRBJ1-2; 9 nucleotides match TRBD1. The ends lost 4 bases at V and 2 bases at J; junction bases unmatched: 2. This CDR3 contains 13 residues. Germline CDR1 SQVTM, CDR2 ANQGSEA. The CDR3 nucleotides read TGCAGCGTTGTCGGGACAGGGAACTATGGCTACACCTTC. Translation: CSVVGTGNYGYTF.

V is TRBV9 and J is TRBJ2-2; D is unclear. The ends were cut back, 0 bases at V and 1 base at J, with 7 bases in the middle. CDR1 and CDR2 from the germline V gene are SGDLS and YYNGEE. The CDR3 loop spans 15 amino acids. The chain's CDR3 is CASSVDPQNTGELFF. The CDR3 DNA reads as TGTGCCAGCAGCGTAGACCCTCAGAACACCGGGGAGCTGTTTTTT.

The chain links TRBV20-1 to TRBJ2-3; no reliable D call. The germline V gene encodes CDR1 DFQATT and CDR2 SNEGSKA (reference sequence). The CDR3 extends over 11 amino acids. Trimming left V 4 bases short and J 2 bases short, with 4 bases between. The CDR3 nucleotides read TGCAGTGCTAAAATCACAGATACGCAGTATTTT. It specifies CSAKITDTQYF.

J is TRBJ2-3 and V is TRBV28; TRBD2 agrees at 8 bases. Germline V lookup: CDR1 MDHEN, CDR2 SYDVKM. There are 14 residues in the CDR3. V shed 5 bases and J 4 bases; nucleotides not matched to a gene: 5. Here the CDR3 reads CASSPGGPPDTQYF. The CDR3 nucleotides read TGTGCCAGCAGTCCGGGGGGGCCCCCAGATACGCAGTATTTT.

V and J are TRBV5-6 and TRBJ2-6; D gene ambiguous. CDR1 is SGHDT, CDR2 YYEEEE, per germline. This CDR3 is 15 amino acids long. The V end was cut by 0 bases, the J end by 3 bases, with 7 bases between. This chain's CDR3 is CASSLVAVGANVLTF. The CDR3, as DNA: TGTGCCAGCAGCTTGGTCGCAGTTGGGGCCAACGTCCTGACTTTC.

The chain couples TRBV4-3 to TRBJ1-3; 10 bases are shared with TRBD1. Germline CDR1 and CDR2: LGHNA and YSLEER. The trim removed 1 base at V and 7 bases at J, leaving 4 bases unmatched. This CDR3 region has 15 residues. This CDR3 is CASSQAGTGDNTIYF. The CDR3 DNA follows: TGCGCCAGCAGCCAAGCCGGGACAGGGGACAACACCATATATTTT.